Listed here are 27 T cell receptor beta chains from one sample, sequenced in a study of T cell changes during pregnancy in multiple sclerosis (dated by TCRdb to the late 2010s). Libraries were constructed by the immunoSEQ multiplex PCR assay. The immuneACCESS repertoire file appears here via TCRdb, limited to in-frame rearrangements. These files lack a portion of the clones; in checked studies, under half of the deficit traces to unresolved V genes, and the cause of the others is not known. This sample is represented by about 43,000 clones; 90% of them were singletons. Roughly 4.5% of the sample rests with the top ten. The specimen was peripheral blood, collected in the second trimester of pregnancy. The receptors shown here come from a female donor in good health, enrolled as a control in a pregnancy study.

This chain joins TRBV7-2 and TRBJ2-7; 11 positions match TRBD2. Germline V gene data show CDR1 as SGHTA and CDR2 as FQGNSA. Trimming at V came to 6 bases and at J to 4 bases, leaving 8 bases not matched to a gene. CDR3 size: 15 residues. CDR3 loop: CASSTGTSGTYEQYF. The CDR3 region has the DNA TGTGCCAGCAGTACCGGGACTAGCGGCACTTACGAGCAGTACTTC. Together with reference TRBV7-2 and TRBJ2-7, the CDR3 gives the full variable domain: GAGVSQSPSNKVTEKGKDVELRCDPISGHTALYWYRQSLGQGLEFLIYFQGNSAPDKSGLPSDRFSAERTGGSVSTLTIQRTQQEDSAVYLCASSTGTSGTYEQYFGPGTRLTVT.

This chain's CDR3 is CASSADRVQTQYF. CDR3 sequence (DNA): TGTGCCAGCAGCGCGGACAGGGTCCAGACCCAGTACTTC. The V call is TRBV2, the J call TRBJ2-5; 8 positions agree with TRBD1. J was trimmed by 6 bases and V by 6 bases; bases with no gene match: 6. This CDR3 has 13 residues. Germline V gene lookup returns CDR1 SNHLY and CDR2 FYNNEI.

Only a few counts were recorded for this clone. This rearrangement joins TRBV19 to TRBJ1-2; TRBD1 matches at 9 bases. J gave up 4 bases and V 6 bases, and 6 bases lay outside the gene matches. The CDR3 covers 14 residues. From germline, CDR1 is LNHDA and CDR2 SQIVND (reference sequence). CDR3 region: CASSPTGGSYGYTF. CDR3 coding DNA: TGTGCCAGTAGCCCTACAGGGGGCAGCTATGGCTACACCTTC.

The V and J genes are TRBV5-4 and TRBJ2-3; D is unresolved. CDR3 length equals 13 residues. V dropped 4 bases and J dropped 1 base, with 7 bases sitting between them. The germline CDR1 and CDR2 sequences are SGHNT and YYREEE (reference sequence). CDR3 protein: CASSLRGTDTQYF. In DNA form, the CDR3 reads TGTGCCAGCAGCCTTCGTGGCACAGATACGCAGTATTTT.

The rearrangement joins TRBV5-1 to TRBJ1-1; no reliable D call. Germline V gene sequence: CDR1 SGHRS, CDR2 YFSETQ. V lost 4 bases and J 4 bases, leaving 11 bases between the germline ends. The CDR3 runs 13 residues. The CDR3 is CASSRRAGTEAFF. DNA of the CDR3: TGCGCCAGCAGCCGGCGGGCGGGCACTGAAGCTTTCTTT.

V and J are TRBV5-4 and TRBJ2-7; weak D call: TRBD2 (5 bases). This CDR3 has 14 residues. Between the trimmed V and J ends, which lost 4 bases and 0 bases, there was a span of 11 bases. The V gene's germline CDR1 is SGHNT and CDR2 YYREEE (reference sequence). The CDR3 DNA is TGTGCCAGCAGCCCCGGACGGGGCTCCTACGAGCAGTACTTC. Protein product: CASSPGRGSYEQYF.

CDR3 in DNA: TGTGCCAGCAGCTTAAGACTAGCGGGGGTTCACGAGCAGTACTTC. It translates to CASSLRLAGVHEQYF. This chain links TRBV11-3 with TRBJ2-7, with TRBD2 matching 12 bases. Germline V CDR1 and CDR2: SGHNT, YENEEA. With 2 bases clipped from V and 5 bases from J, the junction kept 4 bases outside the gene matches. The CDR3 consists of 15 residues.

This clone appeared a single time. The rearrangement joins TRBV21-1 to TRBJ1-1; the D call TRBD1 from the table was never checked on the DNA. TRBV21-1 is shown as a pseudogene. The CDR3 is made up of 15 amino acids. CDR3 coding DNA: TGTGCCAGCAGCAACCCACAGGGGGCATGGACTGAAGCTTTCTTT. Translated, it gives CASSNPQGAWTEAFF.

The chain couples TRBV19 to TRBJ2-3; maybe TRBD2 (5 bases). This CDR3 is built from 13 residues. The ends were cut back, 5 bases at V and 3 bases at J, with 9 bases in the middle. Germline V CDR1 and CDR2: LNHDA, SQIVND (reference sequence). The CDR3 sequence is CASSRGTTDTQYF. CDR3 sequence (DNA): TGTGCCAGTAGTCGGGGAACGACAGATACGCAGTATTTT.

This chain links TRBV7-9 with TRBJ2-1; 7 bases map to TRBD2. CDR1 is SEHNR, CDR2 FQNEAQ, per germline (reference sequence). This CDR3 is built from 14 residues. V lost 1 base and J lost 7; bases outside the gene matches: 4. CDR3 in amino acids: CASSLEGGGNEQFF. CDR3 DNA sequence: TGTGCCAGCAGCTTAGAGGGCGGGGGAAATGAGCAGTTCTTC. Filled out from reference TRBV7-9 and TRBJ2-1, the complete variable domain reads DTGVSQNPRHKITKRGQNVTFRCDPISEHNRLYWYRQTLGQGPEFLTYFQNEAQLEKSRLLSDRFSAERPKGSFSTLEIQRTEQGDSAMYLCASSLEGGGNEQFFGPGTRLTVL.

The CDR3 DNA reads as TGTGCCAGCAGTGCTAATACGATGCTCTCGGCTGGAAACACCATATATTTT. Translation gives CASSANTMLSAGNTIYF. The chain uses TRBV25-1 and TRBJ1-3; D unresolved. The CDR3 extends over 17 amino acids. V was cut by 4 bases and J by 2 bases, with 18 bases left in between. The germline CDR1 and CDR2 sequences are MGHDK and SYGVNS.

The chain joins TRBV18 to TRBJ2-7, with 12 bases fitting TRBD2. Germline V lookup: CDR1 KGHSH, CDR2 LQKENI. The trim removed 3 bases at V and 7 bases at J, leaving 4 bases unmatched. The length of the CDR3 is 14 residues. CDR3 sequence (DNA): TGTGCCAGCTCACCCAGGACTAGCGGGGAGGAGCAGTACTTC. Translation gives CASSPRTSGEEQYF.

The chain uses TRBV2 and TRBJ2-7, with TRBD1 matching 10 bases. CDR1 and CDR2 (germline): SNHLY, FYNNEI. This CDR3 contains 15 residues. The V segment lost 3 bases and the J segment 2 bases; nucleotides outside the gene matches: 4. The CDR3 DNA reads TGTGCCAGCAGTGAGGGACAGGGGACTCCCTACGAGCAGTACTTC. It translates to CASSEGQGTPYEQYF.

The genes are TRBV4-1 and TRBJ2-1, with 7 bases identical to TRBD2. The CDR3 runs 13 residues. CDR1 is MGHRA and CDR2 is YSYEKL in the germline V gene. The trim removed 7 bases at V and 9 bases at J, leaving 9 bases unmatched. The CDR3 nucleotides are TGCGCCAGCATGGGTGGGAGGGCTAGTGAGCAGTTCTTC. Protein: CASMGGRASEQFF.

This chain joins TRBV4-3 and TRBJ2-1; TRBD1 matches at 7 bases. Germline CDR1 is LGHNA and CDR2 is YSLEER. The CDR3 extends over 14 amino acids. Trimming at V came to 4 bases and at J to 8 bases, leaving 8 bases not matched to a gene. This CDR3 is CASSPVVGGHEQFF. The DNA for the CDR3 is TGCGCCAGCAGCCCGGTGGTAGGGGGCCATGAGCAGTTCTTC.

This clone was detected once. Other nucleotide sequences from this sample produce the same CDR3. Here the CDR3 reads CASSLSGGATGELFF. The CDR3 DNA reads TGTGCCAGCAGCCTTAGCGGGGGGGCCACCGGGGAGCTGTTTTTT. The chain has TRBV5-4 and TRBJ2-2, with 11 bases matching TRBD2. CDR1 and CDR2 from the germline V gene are SGHNT and YYREEE (reference sequence). The V segment lost 4 bases and the J segment 4 bases; nucleotides outside the gene matches: 3. There are 15 residues in the CDR3.

The chain recombines TRBV7-9 with TRBJ1-3, with D perhaps TRBD1 (5 bases). Germline lookup yields CDR1 SEHNR and CDR2 FQNEAQ (reference sequence). V shed 5 bases and J shed 4 bases, with 15 bases lying between them. This CDR3 region has 15 residues. The CDR3 here is CASSPGVGPGNTIYF. In DNA form, the CDR3 reads TGTGCCAGCAGCCCGGGTGTGGGGCCGGGAAACACCATATATTTT.

CDR3: CASSFSGGNTEAFF. As DNA, the CDR3 is TGTGCCAGCAGTTTTTCAGGGGGCAACACTGAAGCTTTCTTT. The genes are TRBV27 and TRBJ1-1; 8 bases match TRBD1. Germline CDR1 reads MNHEY; CDR2 reads SMNVEV (reference sequence). V shed 3 bases, J shed 2 bases, and the junction held 2 bases outside the gene matches. This CDR3 has 14 residues.

The chain is built from TRBV7-2 and TRBJ2-2; 12 bases map to TRBD1. The V gene's germline CDR1 is SGHTA and CDR2 FQGNSA. The CDR3 is made up of 16 amino acids. Unmatched junction bases numbered 10, after V lost 5 bases and J lost 9 bases. The CDR3 reads CASSPPGQGAGRELFF. The CDR3 region has the DNA TGTGCCAGCAGCCCCCCGGGACAGGGGGCTGGAAGGGAGCTGTTTTTT.

The chain links TRBV11-3 to TRBJ2-4; D may be TRBD1 (6 bases). This CDR3 region has 15 residues. The V and J ends lost 1 base and 9 bases respectively, with 16 bases between them. Germline V lookup: CDR1 SGHNT, CDR2 YENEEA. For the CDR3, the DNA is TGTGCCAGCAGCTTAGGTTTAGGGGAAGGGGGCATTCAGTACTTC. This codes for CASSLGLGEGGIQYF.

The J gene is TRBJ2-2, the V gene TRBV19, with D possibly matching TRBD2 (5 bases). CDR3 length: 13 amino acids. From germline, CDR1 is LNHDA and CDR2 SQIVND (reference sequence). V shed 5 bases and J shed 7 bases, with 11 bases lying between them. As DNA, the CDR3 is TGTGCCAGTAGTGGACCGGGGTACGGGGAGCTGTTTTTT. Residues: CASSGPGYGELFF.

This chain connects TRBV19 to TRBJ2-7; 16 nucleotides line up with TRBD2. The CDR3 totals 17 residues. The germline V gene has CDR1 LNHDA and CDR2 SQIVND (reference sequence). The V and J ends lost 4 bases and 4 bases, in that order; junction bases with no gene match: 7. CDR3 residues: CASSKGLAGGIRYEQYF. CDR3 sequence (DNA): TGTGCCAGTAGTAAGGGACTAGCGGGAGGGATTCGGTACGAGCAGTACTTC.

The gene calls are TRBV29-1 and TRBJ1-1; the match to TRBD1 covers 11 bases. CDR3 length: 13 amino acids. Trimming took 7 bases from V and 1 from J; bases not matched to a gene: 2. Germline CDR1 SQVTM, CDR2 ANQGSEA. The CDR3 DNA reads TGCAGCGCCGGGACAGGGGGGAACACTGAAGCTTTCTTT. This encodes CSAGTGGNTEAFF.

V usage is TRBV6-5 and J usage is TRBJ1-1, with D possibly being TRBD1 (5 bases). This CDR3 region has 12 residues. V was cut by 10 bases and J by 4 bases, with 13 bases left in between. Germline CDR1 is MNHEY and CDR2 is SVGAGI. CDR3 loop: CATIGGITEAFF. The CDR3 nucleotides read TGTGCCACCATCGGGGGGATCACTGAAGCTTTCTTT.

The chain uses TRBV20-1 and TRBJ2-5, with D perhaps matching TRBD2 (7 bases). V dropped 6 bases and J dropped 9 bases, with 14 bases sitting between them. Germline CDR1 reads DFQATT; CDR2 reads SNEGSKA (reference sequence). The CDR3 totals 11 residues. CDR3: CSARRGGAQYF. CDR3 DNA sequence: TGCAGTGCCCGAAGGGGGGGGGCCCAGTACTTC.

The DNA for the CDR3 is TGTGCCAGCAGTTCGTCTGGGGCCTCTGGAAACACCATATATTTT. It encodes CASSSSGASGNTIYF. J is TRBJ1-3 and V is TRBV6-5; D may be TRBD1 (5 bases). The CDR3 loop spans 15 amino acids. Germline CDR1 and CDR2: MNHEY and SVGAGI. V lost 4 bases to trimming and J lost 0 bases, with 10 bases between them.

V gene TRBV7-8 combines with J gene TRBJ2-7; TRBD2 might be the D (5 bases). CDR1 SGHVS and CDR2 FQNEAQ come from the germline V gene. CDR3 length: 14 amino acids. Between the trimmed V and J ends, which lost 1 base and 3 bases, there was a span of 10 bases. CDR3 in amino acids: CASSLVRSGYEQYF. The DNA for the CDR3 is TGTGCCAGCAGCTTAGTACGGAGCGGCTACGAGCAGTACTTC.